A selection of T cell receptor beta chains follows, all from one sample in a study of T cell responses to AZD1222 COVID-19 vaccine. Clones were read by immunoSEQ multiplex PCR, and TCRdb kept only the in-frame ones, dropping some. The table shows about 130,000 clones, with over 85% occurring only once. This material consisted of peripheral blood, taken on day 0 of AZD1222 vaccination. The receptors here all came from an adult in good health. Both conserved end residues are part of each CDR3. A D gene is named only where the DNA matches it firmly. Expanded clones get a size class; other rows say once, few or many, or leave the size out.

V	D	size	J	DNA	CDR3
TRBV19	TRBD1	-	TRBJ1-2	TGTGCCAGTAAAGCCGGGACAGGGGTTACGAGCTACACCTTC	CASKAGTGVTSYTF
TRBV6-5	TRBD1	-	TRBJ1-2	TGTGCCAGCAGTTGGGGGACAGGGAACTATGGCTACACCTTC	CASSWGTGNYGYTF
TRBV4-2	-	-	TRBJ1-2	TGTGCCAGCAGCCAAGATCCAGGACAGAGTTATGGCTACACCTTC	CASSQDPGQSYGYTF
TRBV12-3/TRBV12-4	TRBD1	-	TRBJ2-7	TGTGCCAGCAGACTGACAGGGGGCGACGAGCAGTACTTC	CASRLTGGDEQYF
TRBV6-5	TRBD2	-	TRBJ2-1	TGTGCCAGCAGTTCCCGGACTAGCGGGGGGGTCGATGAGCAGTTCTTC	CASSSRTSGGVDEQFF
TRBV19	-	-	TRBJ1-5	TGTGCCAGTAGTCGAGCGCCACAGGCTCGGGGGCAGCCCCAGCATTTT	CASSRAPQARGQPQHF
TRBV5-1	-	-	TRBJ2-7	TGCGCCAGCAGCTTGGTCGGCTACGAGCAGTACTTC	CASSLVGYEQYF
TRBV20-1	-	-	TRBJ1-3	TGCAGTGCCAGTACTGGAAACACCATATATTTT	CSASTGNTIYF
TRBV6-5	-	-	TRBJ1-4	TGTGCCAGCAGTTGGGAGCAGTCAACTAATGAAAAACTGTTTTTT	CASSWEQSTNEKLFF
TRBV29-1	-	-	TRBJ2-1	TGCAGCGTTGAAGTAGGTGGGTACAATGAGCAGTTCTTC	CSVEVGGYNEQFF
TRBV5-1	TRBD1	-	TRBJ1-1	TGCGCCAGCAGCTTTTACAGGGGAATGAACACTGAAGCTTTCTTT	CASSFYRGMNTEAFF
TRBV6-5	-	-	TRBJ1-1	TGTGCCAGCAGTCTAACCCGAGGTAACACTGAAGCTTTCTTT	CASSLTRGNTEAFF
TRBV6-6	-	once	TRBJ2-5	TGTGCCAGCAGTTACACGACAGAGACCCAGTACTTC	CASSYTTETQYF
TRBV6-4	TRBD2	-	TRBJ2-3	TGTGCCAGCAGAGCCAAAGCGGGGGGGCCAGATACGCAGTATTTT	CASRAKAGGPDTQYF
TRBV5-1	TRBD1	-	TRBJ1-6	TGCGCCAGCAGCTTGGGGGGGACAGGGAATTCACCCCTCCACTTT	CASSLGGTGNSPLHF
TRBV5-1	TRBD1	-	TRBJ1-2	TGCGCCAGCAGCTTGGTACCCGGACAGGACGCGGGCTACACCTTC	CASSLVPGQDAGYTF
TRBV5-5	-	-	TRBJ1-4	TGTGCCAGCAGCTTGCTGGCCGAAAAACTGTTTTTT	CASSLLAEKLFF
TRBV11-2	-	-	TRBJ1-6	TGTGCCAGCAGCTTATATGTTGGGATGGATTCACCCCTCCACTTT	CASSLYVGMDSPLHF
TRBV4-2	TRBD2	-	TRBJ2-5	TGTGCCAGCAGCCAAGAACTAGCGGGGGCCCGGGAGACCCAGTACTTC	CASSQELAGARETQYF
TRBV14	-	-	TRBJ2-7	TGTGCCAGCAGCCGAATGATTAGCGACCACGAGCAGTACTTC	CASSRMISDHEQYF
TRBV4-1	-	-	TRBJ1-1	TGCGCCAGCAGCCCCTTCCCAAGGGGGGTAACTGAAGCTTTCTTT	CASSPFPRGVTEAFF
TRBV6-5	-	-	TRBJ1-2	TGTGCCAGCAGTTCTGGACAGAGCGGCTACACCTTC	CASSSGQSGYTF
TRBV11-2	-	-	TRBJ1-1	TGTGCCAGCAGCTTAGATCCCGGGGGCACTGAAGCTTTCTTT	CASSLDPGGTEAFF
TRBV7-9	-	-	TRBJ1-1	TGTGCCAGCAGCTCGTCTTCGGGTCGACGAATAGGGGCTGAAGCTTTCTTT	CASSSSSGRRIGAEAFF
TRBV13	-	-	TRBJ1-4	TGTGCCAGCAGCTTACGGGAGAATGAAAAACTGTTTTTT	CASSLRENEKLFF
TRBV7-2	-	-	TRBJ1-1	TGTGCTCACGTCGGGACCCGGGACACTGAAGCTTTCTTT	CAHVGTRDTEAFF
TRBV10-3	TRBD1	-	TRBJ1-5	TGTGCCATCAGTCCTTCGCCGGGACAGGGATTTAGGAGCAATCAGCCCCAGCATTTT	CAISPSPGQGFRSNQPQHF
TRBV7-6	TRBD1	-	TRBJ2-2	TGTGCCAGCAGCCCGAGACAGGGAGACACCGGGGAGCTGTTTTTT	CASSPRQGDTGELFF
TRBV11-3	TRBD2	-	TRBJ2-3	TGTGCCAGCAGCTTTGGTAGCGGGGGTGGAGATACGCAGTATTTT	CASSFGSGGGDTQYF
TRBV19	TRBD1	-	TRBJ1-1	TGTGCCAGCCGAGAACCTCGGACAGGGTCGCTTTCGGCTTTCTTT	CASREPRTGSLSAFF
TRBV27	-	-	TRBJ2-5	TGTGCCAGCAGTTTCAGGTTTTCAGAGACCCAGTACTTC	CASSFRFSETQYF
TRBV7-8	-	-	TRBJ1-5	TGTGCCAGCAGCTTAGGCGGGGTTCGTAGCAATCAGCCCCAGCATTTT	CASSLGGVRSNQPQHF
TRBV6-1	-	-	TRBJ1-2	TGTGCCAGCAGTGAGCCGGGACACTCCTATGGCTACACCTTC	CASSEPGHSYGYTF
TRBV10-1	TRBD2	once	TRBJ2-3	TGCGCCAGCAGGGTACTAGCGGGGGGCAGCACAGATACGCAGTATTTT	CASRVLAGGSTDTQYF
TRBV9	TRBD2	-	TRBJ2-1	TGTGCCAGCAGCGGCGGGACTAGATGGAATGAGCAGTTCTTC	CASSGGTRWNEQFF
TRBV11-2	TRBD1	-	TRBJ1-2	TGTGCCAGCAGCTTTCCAGTATTTAACCGGGACAGGGATCTTGGCTACACCTTC	CASSFPVFNRDRDLGYTF
TRBV3-1/TRBV3-2	-	-	TRBJ2-1	TGTGCCAGCAGCCAAGATCTGGGTGCGATCTCCTACAATGAGCAGTTCTTC	CASSQDLGAISYNEQFF
TRBV7-9	TRBD2	-	TRBJ2-1	TGTGCCAGCAGTCTTAGCGGGGGGCCAGGAAAGAATGAGCAGTTCTTC	CASSLSGGPGKNEQFF
TRBV6-5	-	few	TRBJ1-1	TGTGCCAGCAGTTATCTCAGGAAGGCTTTCTTT	CASSYLRKAFF
TRBV12-3/TRBV12-4	-	-	TRBJ1-2	TGTGCCAGCAGTTTAGGACAGATGTATGGCTACACCTTC	CASSLGQMYGYTF
TRBV27	-	-	TRBJ1-2	TGTGCCAGCAGTTTGGCTGCGGACTATGGCTACACCTTC	CASSLAADYGYTF
TRBV6-2/TRBV6-3	TRBD1	-	TRBJ1-2	TGTGCCAGCAGTCCCGAGGGGACAGGGGGTGGCTACACCTTC	CASSPEGTGGGYTF
TRBV7-9	-	-	TRBJ2-1	TGTGCCAGCAGCTTAGCGGGGGTAGGGAATGAGCAGTTCTTC	CASSLAGVGNEQFF
TRBV6-5	TRBD2	-	TRBJ2-1	TGTGCCAGCAGTTACTCCCGGACTAGTTACAATGAGCAGTTCTTC	CASSYSRTSYNEQFF
TRBV18	-	-	TRBJ1-6	TGTGCCAGCTCACCACCGAAGGGCTACAATTCACCCCTCCACTTT	CASSPPKGYNSPLHF
TRBV9	-	-	TRBJ1-1	TGTGCCAGCAGCATCGCCGGACGGCACACTGAAGCTTTCTTT	CASSIAGRHTEAFF
TRBV15	-	-	TRBJ1-2	TGTGCCACCAGCAGGACAGTCGGGCAGCTCTATGGCTACACCTTC	CATSRTVGQLYGYTF
TRBV18	-	-	TRBJ2-6	TGTGCCAGCTCAGTATTAGCGGACATTTACAAAGTCGGCCAACGTCTGACTTTC	CASSVLADIYKVGQRLTF
TRBV4-1	-	-	TRBJ2-7	TGCGCCAGCAGCCAAGATTTGGGCAGCTCCTACGAGCAGTACTTC	CASSQDLGSSYEQYF
TRBV7-8	-	-	TRBJ1-1	TGTGCCAGCATCAAATTAAATACCGGGGGAGAAGCTTTCTTT	CASIKLNTGGEAFF
TRBV2	-	-	TRBJ1-3	TGTGCCAGCATGGTGGGGCGAAGAAACACCATATATTTT	CASMVGRRNTIYF
TRBV7-2	TRBD2	-	TRBJ2-3	TGTGCCAGCAGCTTACGGTCGGGACTAGCAACAGATACGCAGTATTTT	CASSLRSGLATDTQYF
TRBV19	-	once	TRBJ1-1	TGTGCCAGTAGACAGGGAGGAGACGCTGAAGCTTTCTTT	CASRQGGDAEAFF
TRBV6-5	-	-	TRBJ1-1	TGTGCCAGCAGCGGACACCTTCTGGAGGCTTTCTTT	CASSGHLLEAFF
TRBV3-1/TRBV3-2	-	-	TRBJ1-2	TGTGCCAGCAGCTATACAGCCACAAACTATGGCTACACCTTC	CASSYTATNYGYTF
TRBV20-1	-	-	TRBJ1-3	TGCAGTGCTAGTAATCATCTCTCTGGAAACACCATATATTTT	CSASNHLSGNTIYF
TRBV7-9	TRBD2	-	TRBJ2-1	TGTGCCAGCAGCCCCGCCGGGACTACTAACTACAATGAGCAGTTCTTC	CASSPAGTTNYNEQFF
TRBV7-9	-	-	TRBJ2-1	TGTGCCAGCAGCTCTGGGACTGCACCCTACAATGAGCAGTTCTTC	CASSSGTAPYNEQFF
TRBV5-1	-	-	TRBJ1-2	TGCGCCAGCAGCTTGGCCGAAGGGGGGGACTATGGCTACACCTTC	CASSLAEGGDYGYTF
TRBV7-9	TRBD2	-	TRBJ2-1	TGTGCCAGCACCCTCGGGGGGAGTGAGCAGTTCTTC	CASTLGGSEQFF